The next 21 T cell receptor beta chains were all read from a single sample in a study of cytomegalovirus exposure and HLA in healthy donors. The method was immunoSEQ multiplex PCR; TCRdb's version includes in-frame clones alone and lacks a portion of them. The sample yields about 330,000 clones, about 85% seen once. Sequences were obtained from PBMCs. These receptors originate from a woman aged 30 to 39 in good health and CMV-seropositive.

The V call is TRBV5-6, the J call TRBJ2-7, with TRBD2 matching 10 bases. V dropped 3 bases and J dropped 3; count of bases not matched to a gene: 3. CDR3 size: 14 residues. The germline V gene has CDR1 SGHDT and CDR2 YYEEEE. Here the CDR3 DNA reads TGTGCCAGCAGCTCTAGCGGGAGTGTCTACGAGCAGTACTTC. It codes for CASSSSGSVYEQYF.

The V and J genes are TRBV27 and TRBJ2-7, with 7 bases that match TRBD2. Germline V gene lookup returns CDR1 MNHEY and CDR2 SMNVEV (reference sequence). This CDR3 is 15 amino acids long. V was clipped by 0 bases and J by 1 base; unmatched bases: 3. CDR3 sequence: CASSLSGTISYEQYF. CDR3 nucleotides: TGTGCCAGCAGTTTATCTGGGACTATATCCTACGAGCAGTACTTC.

In its sample, this clone was seen a few times. The chain's CDR3 is CASSFGGSEKLFF. CDR3 nucleotide sequence: TGTGCCAGCAGTTTTGGGGGCAGTGAAAAACTGTTTTTT. V and J are TRBV6-5 and TRBJ1-4; D perhaps matches TRBD1 (6 bases). The CDR3 consists of 13 residues. The germline V gene encodes CDR1 MNHEY and CDR2 SVGAGI. V dropped 4 bases and J dropped 7 bases, with 10 bases sitting between them.

The chain links TRBV5-1 to TRBJ2-7; D is unresolved. The CDR3 spans 15 residues. CDR1 is SGHRS and CDR2 is YFSETQ in the germline V gene. The V end was cut by 0 bases, the J end by 0 bases, with 10 bases between. This CDR3 is CASSLDGRSSYEQYF. CDR3 in DNA: TGCGCCAGCAGCTTGGACGGCAGATCCTCCTACGAGCAGTACTTC.

CDR3 nucleotides: TGTGCCAGCAGTCCCTACAGGGGCGGGGAGCTGTTTTTT. It specifies CASSPYRGGELFF. The V call is TRBV6-1, the J call TRBJ2-2; 7 nucleotides line up with TRBD1. The germline V gene has CDR1 MNHNS and CDR2 SASEGT. CDR3 length equals 13 residues. With 5 bases clipped from V and 7 bases from J, the junction kept 4 bases outside the gene matches.

The chain links TRBV15 to TRBJ1-1; D not resolved. Germline values: CDR1 LNHNV, CDR2 YYDKDF (reference sequence). The ends were cut back, 1 base at V and 3 bases at J, with 9 bases in the middle. The CDR3 runs to 14 residues. The CDR3 region is CATSRGSLHTEAFF. CDR3 in DNA: TGTGCCACCAGCAGAGGGAGTTTACACACTGAAGCTTTCTTT.

J is TRBJ2-1 and V is TRBV27, with TRBD2 matching 10 bases. Losses at the gene ends were 4 bases for V and 1 base for J; bases not matched to a gene: 7. CDR3 length: 17 amino acids. Looked up from germline, CDR1 is MNHEY and CDR2 is SMNVEV (reference sequence). The CDR3 sequence is CASSSLLAGQSYNEQFF. The CDR3 coding sequence is TGTGCCAGCAGTTCCCTACTAGCGGGGCAATCCTACAATGAGCAGTTCTTC.

The J gene is TRBJ2-5, the V gene TRBV4-2; 11 bases fit TRBD2. The CDR3 runs to 14 residues. J lost 3 bases, V lost 4 bases, and 1 base had no gene match. Germline V gives CDR1 LGHNA, CDR2 YNFKEQ. The CDR3 here is CASSPGLAEETQYF. The CDR3, as DNA: TGTGCCAGCAGCCCGGGACTAGCGGAAGAGACCCAGTACTTC.

The rearrangement links TRBV27 to TRBJ2-3; D may be TRBD1 (5 bases). This CDR3 region has 14 residues. CDR1 is MNHEY and CDR2 is SMNVEV in the germline V gene (reference sequence). V was shortened by 5 bases and J by 2 bases, with 11 bases between the two germline ends. This CDR3 is CASSPSDTTDTQYF. DNA for the CDR3: TGTGCCAGCAGTCCCTCGGACACCACAGATACGCAGTATTTT.

Only a few counts were recorded for this clone. The chain is built from TRBV9 and TRBJ2-7; 7 positions agree with TRBD1. The V and J ends lost 4 bases and 4 bases, in that order; junction bases with no gene match: 5. Germline lookup yields CDR1 SGDLS and CDR2 YYNGEE. The CDR3 loop spans 13 amino acids. The CDR3 spells CASSQGTAYEQYF. CDR3 nucleotide sequence: TGTGCCAGCAGCCAGGGGACAGCTTACGAGCAGTACTTC.

The chain joins TRBV28 to TRBJ1-2, with D unresolved. Germline loops: CDR1 MDHEN, CDR2 SYDVKM. Deletions cut 5 bases from V and 4 bases from J, with 20 bases between. The CDR3 is 16 amino acids. The CDR3 DNA follows: TGTGCCAGCAGTATAATCCCCTTAGGGCTCTCCTATGGCTACACCTTC. Protein sequence: CASSIIPLGLSYGYTF.

The V and J genes are TRBV19 and TRBJ2-3, with 9 bases lining up with TRBD2. V lost 5 bases to trimming and J lost 2 bases; unmatched junction nucleotides: 5. The CDR3 has 15 amino acids. Germline values: CDR1 LNHDA, CDR2 SQIVND (reference sequence). The CDR3 region is CASSRTSVDTDTQYF. CDR3 sequence (DNA): TGTGCCAGTAGTCGGACTAGCGTGGACACAGATACGCAGTATTTT.

The chain joins TRBV18 to TRBJ2-7, with a possible D match to TRBD1 (6 bases). Germline values: CDR1 KGHSH, CDR2 LQKENI. CDR3 length: 17 amino acids. Trimming left V 2 bases short and J 2 bases short, with 19 bases between. CDR3 protein: CASSPSGHPSSTYEQYF. The DNA for the CDR3 is TGTGCCAGCTCACCATCGGGACACCCATCCTCCACCTACGAGCAGTACTTC.

V gene TRBV28 combines with J gene TRBJ2-1, with 8 positions matching TRBD2. V shed 1 base, J shed 1 base, and the junction held 6 bases outside the gene matches. Germline CDR1 reads MDHEN; CDR2 reads SYDVKM. The CDR3 consists of 17 residues. The CDR3 protein is CASSLSAGTRSYNEQFF. CDR3 DNA sequence: TGTGCCAGCAGTTTATCCGCCGGGACTAGGTCCTACAATGAGCAGTTCTTC.

V usage is TRBV4-1 and J usage is TRBJ2-7; TRBD2 matches at 8 bases. The CDR3 length is 14 residues. Germline V gene lookup returns CDR1 MGHRA and CDR2 YSYEKL. With V trimmed by 5 bases and J by 5 bases, 8 bases remained unmatched. CDR3 nucleotide sequence: TGCGCCAGCAGCGAAGGTAGCGGGACCCACGAGCAGTACTTC. It yields the protein CASSEGSGTHEQYF.

The gene calls are TRBV7-9 and TRBJ2-2; 11 nucleotides align to TRBD2. This CDR3 has 18 amino acids. Looked up from germline, CDR1 is SEHNR and CDR2 is FQNEAQ (reference sequence). V lost 6 bases to trimming and J lost 3 bases; unmatched junction nucleotides: 12. The CDR3 nucleotides are TGTGCCAGCAGGCCGAGTGGACTAGCGGGCTTTGACACCGGGGAGCTGTTTTTT. Amino acid sequence: CASRPSGLAGFDTGELFF.

The chain uses TRBV7-2 and TRBJ2-7; TRBD2 matches 10 bases. After removal of 2 bases from V and 0 bases from J, the junction contained 7 bases not matched to a gene. This CDR3 comprises 17 residues. Germline V gene data show CDR1 as SGHTA and CDR2 as FQGNSA. DNA of the CDR3: TGTGCCAGCAGCTTATTTTTAGCGGGGGGAAGCTCCTACGAGCAGTACTTC. It translates to CASSLFLAGGSSYEQYF.

The chain couples TRBV7-3 to TRBJ2-2, with 7 bases fitting TRBD2. V shed 5 bases, J shed 7 bases, and the junction held 7 bases outside the gene matches. The CDR3 totals 14 residues. Germline V gives CDR1 SGHTA, CDR2 FQGTGA. The CDR3 bases are TGTGCCAGCAGCCTAAGCGGGGAAAACGGGGAGCTGTTTTTT. It encodes CASSLSGENGELFF. Complete variable domain (other parts from reference TRBV7-3 and TRBJ2-2): GAGVSQTPSNKVTEKGKYVELRCDPISGHTALYWYRQSLGQGPEFLIYFQGTGAADDSGLPNDRFFAVRPEGSVSTLKIQRTERGDSAVYLCASSLSGENGELFFGEGSRLTVL.

The CDR3 loop reads CASRETGTGRYGYTF. The CDR3 bases are TGTGCCAGTAGGGAAACCGGGACAGGGCGGTATGGCTACACCTTC. The chain employs TRBV19 and TRBJ1-2; TRBD1 matches at 9 bases. Germline assignment: CDR1 LNHDA and CDR2 SQIVND (reference sequence). The CDR3 runs 15 residues. V was pared by 6 bases and J by 5 bases, with 10 bases of the junction left unmatched.

The V call is TRBV7-2, the J call TRBJ2-1; D unclear. The V and J ends lost 4 bases and 4 bases respectively, with 17 bases between them. The CDR3 length is 16 residues. CDR1 and CDR2 from the germline V gene are SGHTA and FQGNSA. CDR3 sequence (DNA): TGTGCCAGCAGCTCCCATTCAATTAGTCGATACAATGAGCAGTTCTTC. Translated: CASSSHSISRYNEQFF.

V usage is TRBV6-5 and J usage is TRBJ1-1; D perhaps matches TRBD1 (6 bases). The CDR3 runs to 15 residues. The V end was cut by 7 bases, the J end by 4 bases, with 19 bases between. Germline CDR1 is MNHEY and CDR2 is SVGAGI. CDR3 sequence reads: CASTKFRDILTEAFF. The CDR3 nucleotides are TGTGCCAGCACAAAGTTCCGGGACATCCTCACTGAAGCTTTCTTT.